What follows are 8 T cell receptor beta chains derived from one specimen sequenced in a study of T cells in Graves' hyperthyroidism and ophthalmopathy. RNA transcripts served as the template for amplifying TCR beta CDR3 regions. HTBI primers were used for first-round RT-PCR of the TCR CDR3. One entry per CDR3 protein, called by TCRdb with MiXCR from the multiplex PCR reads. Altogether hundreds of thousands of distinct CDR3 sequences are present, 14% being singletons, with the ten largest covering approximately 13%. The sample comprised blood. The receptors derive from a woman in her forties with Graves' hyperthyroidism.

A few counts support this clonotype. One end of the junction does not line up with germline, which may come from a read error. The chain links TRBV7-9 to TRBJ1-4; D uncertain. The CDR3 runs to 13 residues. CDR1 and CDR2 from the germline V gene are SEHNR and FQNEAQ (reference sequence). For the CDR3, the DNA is TGTGCCAGCGTTGGGGAAACTATTGAAAAACTGTTTTTT. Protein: CASVGETIEKLFF.

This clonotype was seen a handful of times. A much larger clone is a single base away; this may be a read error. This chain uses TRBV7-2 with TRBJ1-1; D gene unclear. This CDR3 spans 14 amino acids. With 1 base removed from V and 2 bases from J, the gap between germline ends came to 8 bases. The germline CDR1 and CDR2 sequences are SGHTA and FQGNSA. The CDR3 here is CASSLVKVNTEAFF. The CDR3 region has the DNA TGTGCCAGCAGCTTAGTGAAAGTAAACACTGAAGCTTTCTTT.

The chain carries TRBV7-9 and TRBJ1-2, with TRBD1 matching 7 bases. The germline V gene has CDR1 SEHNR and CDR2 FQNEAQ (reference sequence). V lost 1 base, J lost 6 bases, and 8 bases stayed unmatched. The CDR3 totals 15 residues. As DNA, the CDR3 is TGTGCCAGCAGCTTAGAACGACAGGGTGTTAATGGCTACACCTTC. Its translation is CASSLERQGVNGYTF.

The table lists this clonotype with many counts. The CDR3 DNA reads TGTGCCAGCAGCCAAGTGAGCGGGAGAAAAGCTTTCTTT. Residues: CASSQVSGRKAFF. V and J are TRBV3-1 and TRBJ1-1; D unresolved. Trimming cost V 1 base and J 9 bases, with 12 bases left between them. This CDR3 spans 13 amino acids. From germline, CDR1 is LGHDT and CDR2 YNNKEL (reference sequence).

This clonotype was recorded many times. CDR3 coding DNA: TGTGCCAGCAGCTCCCGGACACAAACTAACTATGGCTACACCTTC. Translating it yields CASSSRTQTNYGYTF. V gene TRBV7-2 combines with J gene TRBJ1-2, with D maybe TRBD1 (5 bases). This CDR3 is built from 15 residues. Germline V gene data show CDR1 as SGHTA and CDR2 as FQGNSA. Trimming took off 4 bases at V and 0 bases at J, with 12 bases between the two ends.

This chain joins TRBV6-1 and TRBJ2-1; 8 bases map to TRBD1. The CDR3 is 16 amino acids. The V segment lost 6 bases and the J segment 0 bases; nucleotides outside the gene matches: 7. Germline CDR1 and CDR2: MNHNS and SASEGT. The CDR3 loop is CASRTGAVRSYNEQFF. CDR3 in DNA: TGTGCCAGCAGGACAGGGGCGGTTCGCTCCTACAATGAGCAGTTCTTC.

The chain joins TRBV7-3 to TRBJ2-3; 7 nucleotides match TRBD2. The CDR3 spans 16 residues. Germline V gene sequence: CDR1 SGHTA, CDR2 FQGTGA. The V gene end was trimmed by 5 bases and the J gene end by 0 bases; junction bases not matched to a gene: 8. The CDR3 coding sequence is TGTGCCAGCAGCCCCGGAAGGGGAGGGAGCACAGATACGCAGTATTTT. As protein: CASSPGRGGSTDTQYF.

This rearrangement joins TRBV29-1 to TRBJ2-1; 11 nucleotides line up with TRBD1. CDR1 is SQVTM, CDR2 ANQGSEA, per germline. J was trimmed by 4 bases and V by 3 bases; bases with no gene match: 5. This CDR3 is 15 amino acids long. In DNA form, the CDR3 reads TGCAGCGTTGAGGCGGGACAGGGGGGATACAATGAGCAGTTCTTC. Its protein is CSVEAGQGGYNEQFF.